The clone carrying this T cell receptor beta chain was seen once. These data are taken from a study of blood T cell repertoires in COVID-19. Overall study context: Material from acute and convalescent COVID-19 was sourced from the United States, Italy and Spain. PBMCs, B-cell-depleted T cells, or T cells provided the cDNA or gDNA that made up the material.

Trimming stripped 5 bases from V and 0 bases from J, with 11 bases between. Looked up from germline, CDR1 is SNHLY and CDR2 is FYNNEI. The CDR3 has 14 residues. Source study methods: Nucleated cell counts were estimated from reference gene primer amplification. Some clones are missing from TCRdb's copy, which holds only in-frame ones; the method was immunoSEQ multiplex PCR. The DNA gave D and trimming, while V, J and clone size come from that table. The data show roughly 320,000 clones, roughly 85% seen once. The receptor was derived from a human donor in a cohort sampled during active COVID-19. The sample consisted of peripheral blood. The V call is TRBV2, the J call TRBJ2-7, with D perhaps TRBD1 (5 bases). CDR3 coding DNA: TGTGCCAGCAGTAGGACAACGAGCTCCTACGAGCAGTACTTC. Translated, it gives CASSRTTSSYEQYF.